This TCR beta chain was profiled in a study of blood T cell repertoires in COVID-19. In the study's own analysis: By means of reference gene primer amplification, nucleated cell counts were estimated. Sequenced by immunoSEQ multiplex PCR; TCRdb stores in-frame clones only, minus some. V, J and clone size are taken as reported in that table, and D and trimming were inferred from the DNA itself. Found here are some 170,000 clones, roughly 85% of them singletons; the top ten hold 6.2%. The V end lost 3 bases, the J end lost 4 bases, and 10 bases lay between the germline ends. Germline lookup yields CDR1 SGHAT and CDR2 FQNNGV. The CDR3 is made up of 14 amino acids. This clone turned up a few times. Everyone who took part was roughly 18 to 90 years old, and they came from about 25 US areas.

This receptor was taken from a man aged 35-49 years who had recovered from COVID-19. Material: PBMCs or T cells enriched from blood (not recorded which). The V call is TRBV11-2, the J call TRBJ1-5; possible D gene TRBD1, 5 bases. The CDR3 sequence is CASSLSTANQPQHF. The DNA of the CDR3 is TGTGCCAGCAGCTTGTCGACAGCTAATCAGCCCCAGCATTTT. Full variable domain (missing parts from reference TRBV11-2 and TRBJ1-5): EAGVAQSPRYKIIEKRQSVAFWCNPISGHATLYWYQQILGQGPKLLIQFQNNGVVDDSQLPKDRFSAERLKGVDSTLKIQPAKLEDSAVYLCASSLSTANQPQHFGDGTRLSIL.